One and the same sample provided the 5 T cell receptor beta chains below, sequenced in a study of blood T cell repertoires in COVID-19. Sequencing used immunoSEQ multiplex PCR; TCRdb keeps in-frame clones, though not all of them. The data hold about 250,000 clones, with 85% observed a single time. The sequenced sample consisted of PBMCs or T cells enriched from blood (not recorded which). The origin of the receptors is a woman aged 45 to 65 with acute COVID-19.

The chain uses TRBV7-3 and TRBJ2-2; the match to TRBD2 covers 9 bases. This CDR3 region has 17 residues. The J segment lost 8 bases and the V segment lost 0 bases, leaving 10 bases of the junction unmatched. Germline CDR1 and CDR2: SGHTA and FQGTGA. This chain's CDR3 is CASSLTGGSGGSGELFF. CDR3 sequence (DNA): TGTGCCAGCAGCTTAACGGGTGGTAGCGGGGGATCAGGGGAGCTGTTTTTT. The whole variable domain, remainder taken from reference TRBV7-3 and TRBJ2-2, is GAGVSQTPSNKVTEKGKYVELRCDPISGHTALYWYRQSLGQGPEFLIYFQGTGAADDSGLPNDRFFAVRPEGSVSTLKIQRTERGDSAVYLCASSLTGGSGGSGELFFGEGSRLTVL.

Note on this clone: Other DNA sequences of this sample code for an identical CDR3. The chain employs TRBV6-1 and TRBJ1-2, with 9 positions matching TRBD1. V was clipped by 3 bases and J by 2 bases; unmatched bases: 1. In germline, CDR1 is MNHNS, CDR2 SASEGT. The CDR3 sequence is 14 residues long. CDR3 amino acids: CASSEGQGNYGYTF. As DNA, the CDR3 is TGTGCCAGCAGTGAGGGACAGGGAAACTATGGCTACACCTTC.

The CDR3 nucleotides read TGTGCCAGCACTCTAAAGAACTATGGCTACACCTTC. Its translation: CASTLKNYGYTF. This chain uses TRBV6-6 with TRBJ1-2; D gene uncertain. V was shortened by 7 bases and J by 2 bases, with 8 bases between the two germline ends. This CDR3 has 12 residues. Germline CDR1 MNHNY, CDR2 SVGAGI (reference sequence).

The gene calls are TRBV7-8 and TRBJ1-5; TRBD1 is a possible D gene (5 bases). Germline CDR1 SGHVS, CDR2 FQNEAQ. The CDR3 is 15 residues long. The V and J ends lost 6 bases and 1 base respectively, with 13 bases between them. CDR3 region: CASRLGGSSNQPQHF. DNA for the CDR3: TGTGCCAGCAGGTTGGGGGGTTCGAGCAATCAGCCCCAGCATTTT.

This clone showed up just a few times. The chain is built from TRBV10-3 and TRBJ1-2; 10 nucleotides agree with TRBD1. The length of the CDR3 is 14 residues. The germline gives CDR1 ENHRY, CDR2 SYGVKD. Losses at the gene ends were 6 bases for V and 1 base for J; bases not matched to a gene: 2. The CDR3 reads CAIRGQGNNYGYTF. CDR3 sequence (DNA): TGTGCCATCAGGGGACAGGGGAATAACTATGGCTACACCTTC.